In this sample, the clone carrying this TCR beta chain turned up a few times. This record comes from a study of T-cell reconstitution after alpha-beta-depleted transplantation in children. There are 20 residues in the CDR3. Germline CDR1 reads SGHAT; CDR2 reads FQDESV (reference sequence). Trimming pared 0 bases from V and 0 bases from J, leaving 18 bases between. As it was prepared, the TCRbeta library received unique molecular identifiers. TCRdb called the PCR reads again in MiXCR, with one record for every CDR3 protein. Found here are approximately 200,000 distinct CDR3 sequences, just over 14% of them singletons; the top ten hold about 13%.

The chain uses TRBV11-1 and TRBJ2-6; maybe TRBD2 (6 bases). The receptor was derived from a human donor who donated a stem cell graft to a child with acute lymphoblastic leukemia. The sample in question was PBMCs from the stem cell graft donor, obtained from the stem cell graft. The CDR3 nucleotides read TGTGCCAGCAGCTTAGCATGGCGGGGTAGCTTCCTCTCTGGGGCCAACGTCCTGACTTTC. It is translated as CASSLAWRGSFLSGANVLTF.